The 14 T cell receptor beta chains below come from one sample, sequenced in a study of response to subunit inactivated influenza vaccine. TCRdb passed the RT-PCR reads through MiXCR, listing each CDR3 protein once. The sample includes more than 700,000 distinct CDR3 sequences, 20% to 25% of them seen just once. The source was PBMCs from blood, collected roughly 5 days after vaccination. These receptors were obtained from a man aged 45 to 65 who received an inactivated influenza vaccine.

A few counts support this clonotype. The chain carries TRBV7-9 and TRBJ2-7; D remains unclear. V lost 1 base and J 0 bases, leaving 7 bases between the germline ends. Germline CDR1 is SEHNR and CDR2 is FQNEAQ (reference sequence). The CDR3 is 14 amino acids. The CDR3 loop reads CASSLDQASYEQYF. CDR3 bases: TGTGCCAGCAGCTTAGACCAGGCCTCCTACGAGCAGTACTTC.

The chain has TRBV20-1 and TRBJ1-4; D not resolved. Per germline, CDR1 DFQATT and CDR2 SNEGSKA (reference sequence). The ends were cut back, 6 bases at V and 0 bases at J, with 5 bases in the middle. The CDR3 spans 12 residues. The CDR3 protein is CSATATNEKLFF. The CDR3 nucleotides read TGCAGTGCCACAGCAACTAATGAAAAACTGTTTTTT.

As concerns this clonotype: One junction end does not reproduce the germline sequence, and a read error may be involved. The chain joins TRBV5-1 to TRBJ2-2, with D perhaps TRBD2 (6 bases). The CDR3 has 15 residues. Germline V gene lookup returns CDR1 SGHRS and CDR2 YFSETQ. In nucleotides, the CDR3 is TGCGCCAGCAGCTTGTCCGGTAGAGAGGGCGGGGAGCTGCTTTTT. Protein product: CASSLSGREGGELLF.

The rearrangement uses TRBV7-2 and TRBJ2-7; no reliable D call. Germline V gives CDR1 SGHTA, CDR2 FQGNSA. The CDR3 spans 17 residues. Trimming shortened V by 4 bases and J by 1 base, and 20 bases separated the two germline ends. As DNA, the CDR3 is TGTGCCAGCAGCTATAGGTCCCGGTTAGGGCAGTCCTACGAGCAGTACTTC. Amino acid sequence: CASSYRSRLGQSYEQYF.

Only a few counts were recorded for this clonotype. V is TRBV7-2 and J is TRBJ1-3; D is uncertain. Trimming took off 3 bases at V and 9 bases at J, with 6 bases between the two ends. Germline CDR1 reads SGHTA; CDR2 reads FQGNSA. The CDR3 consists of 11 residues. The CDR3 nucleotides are TGTGCCAGCAGCTTTGGAGGCACCATATATTTT. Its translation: CASSFGGTIYF.

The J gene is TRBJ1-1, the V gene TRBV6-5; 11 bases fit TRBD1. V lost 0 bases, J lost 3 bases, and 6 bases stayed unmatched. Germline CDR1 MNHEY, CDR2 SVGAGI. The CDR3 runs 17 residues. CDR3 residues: CASSYSSGTGGDTEAFF. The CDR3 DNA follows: TGTGCCAGCAGTTACTCGTCCGGGACAGGGGGGGACACTGAAGCTTTCTTT.

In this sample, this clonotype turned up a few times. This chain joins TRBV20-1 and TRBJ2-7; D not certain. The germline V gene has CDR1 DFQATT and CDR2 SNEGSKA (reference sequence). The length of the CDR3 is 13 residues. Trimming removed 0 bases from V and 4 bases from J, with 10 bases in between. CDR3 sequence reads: CSARDQKGYEQYF. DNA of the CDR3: TGCAGTGCTAGAGATCAGAAGGGATACGAGCAGTACTTC.

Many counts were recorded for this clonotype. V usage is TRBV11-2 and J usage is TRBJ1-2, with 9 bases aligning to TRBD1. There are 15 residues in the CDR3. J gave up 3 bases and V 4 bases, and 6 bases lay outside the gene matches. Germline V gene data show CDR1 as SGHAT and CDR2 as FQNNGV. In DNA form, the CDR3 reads TGTGCCAGCAGCTCAATTCGGGACAGGGACTATGGCTACACCTTC. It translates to CASSSIRDRDYGYTF. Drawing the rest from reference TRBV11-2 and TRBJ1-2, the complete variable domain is EAGVAQSPRYKIIEKRQSVAFWCNPISGHATLYWYQQILGQGPKLLIQFQNNGVVDDSQLPKDRFSAERLKGVDSTLKIQPAKLEDSAVYLCASSSIRDRDYGYTFGSGTRLTVV.

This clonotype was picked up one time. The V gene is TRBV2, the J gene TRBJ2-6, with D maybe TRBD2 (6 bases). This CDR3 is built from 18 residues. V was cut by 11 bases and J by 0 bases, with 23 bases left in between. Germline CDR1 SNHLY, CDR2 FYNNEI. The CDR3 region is CAFSPRRGRSSGANVLTF. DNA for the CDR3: TGTGCCTTCAGTCCTAGGAGGGGACGGAGCTCTGGGGCCAACGTCCTGACTTTC.

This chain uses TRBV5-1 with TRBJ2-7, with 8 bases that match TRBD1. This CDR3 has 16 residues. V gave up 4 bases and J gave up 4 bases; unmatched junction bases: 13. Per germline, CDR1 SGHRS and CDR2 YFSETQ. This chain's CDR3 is CASSPPGTGIRYEQYF. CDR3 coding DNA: TGCGCCAGCAGCCCCCCCGGGACAGGTATAAGGTACGAGCAGTACTTC.

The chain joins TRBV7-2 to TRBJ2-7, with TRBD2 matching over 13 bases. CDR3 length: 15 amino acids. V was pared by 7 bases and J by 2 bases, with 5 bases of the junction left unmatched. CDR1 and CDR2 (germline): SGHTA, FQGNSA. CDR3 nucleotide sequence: TGTGCCAGCACCTTTGGACTAGCGGGAGCCTACGAGCAGTACTTC. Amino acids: CASTFGLAGAYEQYF.

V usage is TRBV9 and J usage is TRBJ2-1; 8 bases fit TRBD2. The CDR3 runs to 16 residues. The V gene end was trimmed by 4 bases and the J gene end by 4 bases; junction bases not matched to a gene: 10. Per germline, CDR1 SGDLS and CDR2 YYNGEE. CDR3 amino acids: CASSPRGSGTYNEQFF. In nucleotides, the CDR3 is TGTGCCAGCAGCCCTCGGGGTAGCGGGACGTACAATGAGCAGTTCTTC.

CDR3 bases: TGCAGTGCAGACGACAAGTACGAGCAGTACTTC. Encoded protein: CSADDKYEQYF. The chain carries TRBV20-1 and TRBJ2-7; D call uncertain. Germline V gene data show CDR1 as DFQATT and CDR2 as SNEGSKA (reference sequence). The CDR3 spans 11 residues. Trimming cost V 6 bases and J 4 bases, with 10 bases left between them.

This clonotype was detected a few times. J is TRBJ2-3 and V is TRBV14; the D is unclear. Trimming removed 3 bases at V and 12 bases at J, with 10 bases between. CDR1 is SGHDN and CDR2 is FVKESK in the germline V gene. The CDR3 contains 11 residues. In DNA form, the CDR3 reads TGTGCCAGCAGCCAGTCAATACTCCAGTATTTT. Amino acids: CASSQSILQYF.